Below, 8 T cell receptor beta chains from the same sample are listed, as sequenced in a study of regulatory dendritic cells for organ transplantation. Sequencing was performed with immunoSEQ multiplex PCR; in TCRdb, only in-frame clones are kept and a portion is missing. Of 35,000 to 45,000 clones in the sample, under 95% were seen once. Sequences were obtained from naive CD8+ T cells from blood. Subset defined: CD45RA+ naive T cells. Every receptor here comes from a human donor in good health.

V and J are TRBV4-1 and TRBJ2-4; maybe TRBD1 (6 bases). The germline V gene has CDR1 MGHRA and CDR2 YSYEKL. This CDR3 is 18 amino acids long. V lost 0 bases to trimming and J lost 0 bases, with 15 bases between them. CDR3 sequence: CASSQEEAGALAKNIQYF. The CDR3 DNA reads TGCGCCAGCAGCCAAGAAGAGGCAGGGGCACTAGCCAAAAACATTCAGTACTTC.

The V and J genes are TRBV28 and TRBJ1-1; no definite D call. Germline values: CDR1 MDHEN, CDR2 SYDVKM. The CDR3 contains 14 residues. V lost 2 bases and J 2 bases, leaving 9 bases between the germline ends. Written as DNA, the CDR3 is TGTGCCAGCAGTTTACTCCAATTTAACACTGAAGCTTTCTTT. Translated: CASSLLQFNTEAFF.

The rearrangement links TRBV29-1 to TRBJ1-1; D gene ambiguous. V lost 6 bases and J 4 bases, leaving 12 bases between the germline ends. Germline V gives CDR1 SQVTM, CDR2 ANQGSEA. The CDR3 has 12 residues. CDR3 protein: CSVEGRSTEAFF. DNA of the CDR3: TGCAGCGTCGAGGGTAGGAGCACTGAAGCTTTCTTT.

V is TRBV5-4 and J is TRBJ1-1; D is ambiguous. Trimming removed 5 bases from V and 0 bases from J, with 5 bases in between. Germline V gene data show CDR1 as SGHNT and CDR2 as YYREEE (reference sequence). CDR3 size: 12 residues. The CDR3: CASSRVNTEAFF. CDR3 bases: TGTGCCAGCAGTCGGGTGAACACTGAAGCTTTCTTT.

This sequence joins TRBV13 and TRBJ1-6; D might be TRBD1 (5 bases). CDR1 PRHDT and CDR2 FYEKMQ come from the germline V gene (reference sequence). CDR3 size: 14 residues. The V end was cut by 6 bases, the J end by 9 bases, with 15 bases between. This CDR3 is CASREGLHPSPLHF. The CDR3 DNA follows: TGTGCCAGCAGGGAGGGGCTACACCCTTCACCCCTCCACTTT.

V usage is TRBV27 and J usage is TRBJ1-2; no definite D call. Germline V gene lookup returns CDR1 MNHEY and CDR2 SMNVEV (reference sequence). The CDR3 is 14 amino acids. The germline V and J ends were trimmed by 0 bases and 5 bases, with 10 bases remaining between them. CDR3 residues: CASSLSVRGYGYTF. In DNA form, the CDR3 reads TGTGCCAGCAGTTTATCCGTTCGAGGGTATGGCTACACCTTC.

V usage is TRBV2 and J usage is TRBJ2-1; TRBD1 aligns across 9 bases. V gave up 7 bases and J gave up 10 bases; unmatched junction bases: 8. The CDR3 spans 13 residues. The germline V gene has CDR1 SNHLY and CDR2 FYNNEI. CDR3 sequence reads: CASNWGQGGEQFF. CDR3 in DNA: TGTGCCAGCAATTGGGGACAGGGAGGCGAGCAGTTCTTC. The full variable domain, in which reference TRBV2 and TRBJ2-1 provide the parts outside the CDR3, is EPEVTQTPSHQVTQMGQEVILRCVPISNHLYFYWYRQILGQKVEFLVSFYNNEISEKSEIFDDQFSVERPDGSNFTLKIRSTKLEDSAMYFCASNWGQGGEQFFGPGTRLTVL.

The rearrangement links TRBV9 to TRBJ2-1; D remains ambiguous. The CDR3 length is 11 residues. V was cut by 1 base and J by 8 bases, with 4 bases left in between. CDR1 SGDLS and CDR2 YYNGEE come from the germline V gene. The CDR3 spells CASSVNYEQFF. For the CDR3, the DNA is TGTGCCAGCAGCGTAAATTATGAGCAGTTCTTC.